The 19 T cell receptor beta chains below were found in one sample sequenced in a study of T cell repertoires in cytomegalovirus infection. No antigens are known for them. In TCRdb, the reads were re-called with MiXCR into one record per CDR3 protein. The sample carries roughly 45,000 distinct CDR3 sequences, around 23% recorded once. The sequenced sample was CD8+ T cells from cultured PBMCs, obtained from culture after CMV antigen stimulation. Receptors originate from a human donor in good health (CMV status not recorded). Some clones in this sample may be carry-over from other donors' samples.

This clonotype was detected ten times or more. The CDR3 here is CASSPTGNTEAFF. The DNA for the CDR3 is TGTGCCAGCAGCCCGACAGGGAACACTGAAGCTTTCTTT. V and J are TRBV7-3 and TRBJ1-1; tentative D call: TRBD1 (6 bases). The CDR3 sequence is 13 residues long. Germline values: CDR1 SGHTA, CDR2 FQGTGA. The V gene lost 5 bases and the J gene lost 1 base, with 8 bases spanning the gap.

This clonotype has only a few counts. The chain employs TRBV19 and TRBJ2-7; tentatively, D is TRBD2 (5 bases). The germline gives CDR1 LNHDA, CDR2 SQIVND (reference sequence). The V and J ends lost 7 bases and 0 bases respectively, with 7 bases between them. This CDR3 is 12 amino acids long. The CDR3 DNA reads TGTGCCAGTACAAGCGGCTCCTACGAGCAGTACTTC. Translated, it gives CASTSGSYEQYF.

The rearrangement joins TRBV12-3 or TRBV12-4 to TRBJ2-1; 8 bases align to TRBD2. The CDR3 extends over 14 amino acids. Trimming removed 3 bases from V and 9 bases from J; junction bases left unmatched: 7. Here the CDR3 DNA reads TGTGCCAGCAGTTTCGGGAGGGCCGTAGGTGAGCAGTTCTTC. This encodes CASSFGRAVGEQFF.

This clonotype occurred a few times. CDR3 region: CASSLSPRTGGDEQFF. The DNA for the CDR3 is TGTGCCAGCAGTTTATCTCCAAGGACTGGAGGAGATGAGCAGTTCTTC. The chain joins TRBV28 to TRBJ2-1; D possibly corresponds to TRBD2 (5 bases). CDR1 and CDR2 from the germline V gene are MDHEN and SYDVKM. The V and J ends lost 1 base and 8 bases respectively, with 18 bases between them. CDR3 length: 16 amino acids. Full variable domain (rest looked up from reference TRBV28 and TRBJ2-1): DVKVTQSSRYLVKRTGEKVFLECVQDMDHENMFWYRQDPGLGLRLIYFSYDVKMKEKGDIPEGYSVSREKKERFSLILESASTNQTSMYLCASSLSPRTGGDEQFFGPGTRLTVL.

The sample holds many counts of this clonotype. The CDR3 loop is CASSLPQKQINYGYTF. CDR3 coding DNA: TGTGCCAGCAGCTTACCGCAAAAACAGATTAACTATGGCTACACCTTC. This chain uses TRBV7-9 with TRBJ1-2; D is unresolved. V shed 2 bases and J shed 1 base, with 14 bases lying between them. Germline V gene lookup returns CDR1 SEHNR and CDR2 FQNEAQ (reference sequence). The CDR3 is 16 amino acids.

The sample holds a few counts of this clonotype. The CDR3 is CASSLPGGWAYEQYF. The CDR3 bases are TGTGCCAGCAGCTTACCCGGGGGGTGGGCCTACGAGCAGTACTTC. V is TRBV7-9 and J is TRBJ2-7; 7 bases match TRBD2. Germline lookup yields CDR1 SEHNR and CDR2 FQNEAQ (reference sequence). J lost 2 bases, V lost 2 bases, and 6 bases had no gene match. The CDR3 is made up of 15 amino acids. The variable domain in full, with the rest retrieved from reference TRBV7-9 and TRBJ2-7, is DTGVSQNPRHKITKRGQNVTFRCDPISEHNRLYWYRQTLGQGPEFLTYFQNEAQLEKSRLLSDRFSAERPKGSFSTLEIQRTEQGDSAMYLCASSLPGGWAYEQYFGPGTRLTVT.

The chain combines TRBV7-9 with TRBJ1-3; D is ambiguous. Trimming shortened V by 2 bases and J by 0 bases, and 14 bases separated the two germline ends. Germline V lookup: CDR1 SEHNR, CDR2 FQNEAQ (reference sequence). The CDR3 has 17 residues. The CDR3 sequence: CASSLINTASSGNTIYF. The CDR3 DNA follows: TGTGCCAGCAGCTTAATAAATACAGCCAGCTCTGGAAACACCATATATTTT.

The chain links TRBV12-3 or TRBV12-4 to TRBJ2-1, with TRBD2 matching 10 bases. V was clipped by 5 bases and J by 2 bases; unmatched bases: 3. The CDR3 loop spans 15 amino acids. The CDR3 loop is CASSLTSGAYNEQFF. CDR3 coding DNA: TGTGCCAGCAGTCTCACTAGCGGGGCCTACAATGAGCAGTTCTTC.

This clonotype was seen a few times. The CDR3 bases are TGTGCCAGCAGCTTAGTCCCGGGGTATTCTAGCACAGATACGCAGTATTTT. Its protein is CASSLVPGYSSTDTQYF. This rearrangement joins TRBV7-6 to TRBJ2-3; a possible D gene is TRBD2 (5 bases). CDR1 SGHVS and CDR2 FNYEAQ come from the germline V gene. This CDR3 comprises 17 residues. V lost 1 base and J 0 bases, leaving 14 bases between the germline ends.

This clonotype was seen a few times. CDR3 bases: TGTGCCAGCACCCTCTGGGACAGGACGTTAGCTAACTATGGCTACACCTTC. The encoded protein is CASTLWDRTLANYGYTF. This chain connects TRBV28 to TRBJ1-2, with TRBD1 identical over 8 bases. CDR1 MDHEN and CDR2 SYDVKM come from the germline V gene. There are 17 residues in the CDR3. After removal of 7 bases from V and 0 bases from J, the junction contained 13 bases not matched to a gene.

The V gene is TRBV27, the J gene TRBJ1-2; D is perhaps TRBD1 (6 bases). V lost 1 base and J lost 6, with 9 bases in between. Germline CDR1 is MNHEY and CDR2 is SMNVEV (reference sequence). The CDR3 contains 13 residues. The CDR3 reads CASSLWAGDGYTF. The CDR3 coding sequence is TGTGCCAGCAGTTTATGGGCAGGGGATGGCTACACCTTC.

J is TRBJ1-2 and V is TRBV3-1; 8 nucleotides align to TRBD1. Trimming cost V 1 base and J 4 bases; bases outside gene matches: 5. The CDR3 runs 15 residues. CDR1 and CDR2 (germline): LGHDT, YNNKEL (reference sequence). The CDR3 nucleotides read TGTGCCAGCAGCCAAGGGACAGGGCCGATCTATGGCTACACCTTC. It is translated as CASSQGTGPIYGYTF. Together with reference TRBV3-1 and TRBJ1-2, the CDR3 gives the full variable domain: DTAVSQTPKYLVTQMGNDKSIKCEQNLGHDTMYWYKQDSKKFLKIMFSYNNKELIINETVPNRFSPKSPDKAHLNLHINSLELGDSAVYFCASSQGTGPIYGYTFGSGTRLTVV.

In its sample, this clonotype was seen a few times. This chain uses TRBV27 with TRBJ1-2, with D perhaps TRBD1 (6 bases). CDR1 is MNHEY, CDR2 SMNVEV, per germline (reference sequence). V gave up 0 bases and J gave up 8 bases, with 22 bases separating them. The CDR3 runs 17 residues. CDR3 in amino acids: CASSLSMRGADPRGYTF. CDR3 coding DNA: TGTGCCAGCAGTTTATCGATGAGGGGGGCGGACCCCAGAGGCTACACCTTC.

This clonotype was counted only a few times. V gene TRBV4-3 combines with J gene TRBJ1-4; the D is unclear. Germline V CDR1 and CDR2: LGHNA, YSLEER. Trimming took off 0 bases at V and 13 bases at J, with 15 bases between the two ends. The CDR3 is made up of 14 amino acids. CDR3 coding DNA: TGCGCCAGCAGCCAAGATGGTGGAGGAAGAGGACTGTTTTTT. It yields the protein CASSQDGGGRGLFF.

The CDR3 reads CASGTSGAYEQYF. Here the CDR3 DNA reads TGTGCCAGTGGGACTAGCGGGGCTTACGAGCAGTACTTC. The chain employs TRBV11-1 and TRBJ2-7, with 13 nucleotides matching TRBD2. CDR3 length: 13 amino acids. V lost 9 bases, J lost 4 bases, and 3 bases stayed unmatched. Germline loops: CDR1 SGHAT, CDR2 FQDESV (reference sequence). Combining the CDR3 with reference TRBV11-1 and TRBJ2-7 gives the whole variable domain EAEVAQSPRYKITEKSQAVAFWCDPISGHATLYWYRQILGQGPELLVQFQDESVVDDSQLPKDRFSAERLKGVDSTLKIQPAELGDSAMYLCASGTSGAYEQYFGPGTRLTVT.

This clonotype was seen at least ten times. The rearrangement uses TRBV4-3 and TRBJ2-3; 9 bases are a match to TRBD1. Trimming removed 0 bases from V and 4 bases from J; junction bases left unmatched: 5. The CDR3 runs to 16 residues. The V gene's germline CDR1 is LGHNA and CDR2 YSLEER. The CDR3 here is CASSQDSGTGSDTQYF. Written as DNA, the CDR3 is TGCGCCAGCAGCCAAGATAGTGGGACAGGGTCAGATACGCAGTATTTT.

This clonotype has just a few counts. The chain uses TRBV19 and TRBJ2-1; D possibly corresponds to TRBD2 (6 bases). The germline gives CDR1 LNHDA, CDR2 SQIVND (reference sequence). The length of the CDR3 is 13 residues. Trimming cost V 7 bases and J 5 bases, with 12 bases left between them. As DNA, the CDR3 is TGTGCCAGTAATAGCGGATACCACAATGAGCAGTTCTTC. Translated: CASNSGYHNEQFF. The entire variable domain, with the rest obtained from reference TRBV19 and TRBJ2-1, is as follows: DGGITQSPKYLFRKEGQNVTLSCEQNLNHDAMYWYRQDPGQGLRLIYYSQIVNDFQKGDIAEGYSVSREKKESFPLTVTSAQKNPTAFYLCASNSGYHNEQFFGPGTRLTVL.

This clonotype has just a few counts. The V gene is TRBV7-9, the J gene TRBJ2-5, with TRBD2 identical over 7 bases. J lost 1 base, V lost 5 bases, and 1 base had no gene match. Germline V lookup: CDR1 SEHNR, CDR2 FQNEAQ (reference sequence). This CDR3 is 13 amino acids long. The CDR3, as DNA: TGTGCCAGCAGCCCGGGGGGCCAAGAGACCCAGTACTTC. Its translation: CASSPGGQETQYF.

Many counts were recorded for this clonotype. The chain has TRBV7-2 and TRBJ2-7, with 10 bases matching TRBD2. With 3 bases clipped from V and 3 bases from J, the junction kept 2 bases outside the gene matches. The CDR3 consists of 14 residues. Germline V gene lookup returns CDR1 SGHTA and CDR2 FQGNSA. The CDR3 protein is CASSFSGGDYEQYF. In DNA form, the CDR3 reads TGTGCCAGCAGCTTCAGCGGGGGGGACTACGAGCAGTACTTC.